The T cell receptor (beta chain) under discussion was sequenced for a study of T cell repertoires in cytomegalovirus infection. In this sample, this clonotype turned up a few times. Its target is unknown. V was shortened by 5 bases and J by 3 bases, with 12 bases between the two germline ends. The CDR3 runs 14 residues. Germline assignment: CDR1 SEHNR and CDR2 FQNEAQ (reference sequence). TCRdb re-called the reads through MiXCR, storing one row per CDR3 protein. Among roughly 500,000 distinct CDR3 sequences, roughly 43% were seen once, and the ten largest hold about two fifths. The chain is built from TRBV7-9 and TRBJ2-3, with no clear D. The material sequenced was cultured PBMCs, taken from culture after CMV antigen stimulation. This TCR was recovered from a human donor in good health (CMV status not recorded). Some clones in this sample may be carry-over from other donors' samples. The CDR3 loop reads CASSARGMTDTQYF. The CDR3 nucleotides are TGTGCCAGCAGCGCCCGCGGAATGACAGATACGCAGTATTTT.